This TCR beta chain originates from a study of identifying expanded T cells in peripheral blood. Study outcomes and limitations: Technical replicates showed roughly 1.2 changed clones; two weeks around 15; four weeks 19. Clone count variance between roughly 2-week samples rose with total template count.

Profiling relied on immunoSEQ multiplex PCR, and the TCRdb table lists in-frame clones only, not all of them. This table has 70,000 or so clones, roughly nine tenths appearing once. Healthy donors had no documented immune events, such as infections, while sampled. Trimming pared 6 bases from V and 3 bases from J, leaving 8 bases between. The CDR3 extends over 12 amino acids. Germline CDR1 reads LNHDA; CDR2 reads SQIVND (reference sequence). This clone was observed a single time. Antigen specificity is unknown. The gene calls are TRBV19 and TRBJ1-2; D gene uncertain. This clonotype was sampled from a person aged 18 to 75 in good health. Input material: blood. The CDR3 is CASRAADYGYTF. Here the CDR3 DNA reads TGTGCCAGTAGGGCAGCCGACTATGGCTACACCTTC.